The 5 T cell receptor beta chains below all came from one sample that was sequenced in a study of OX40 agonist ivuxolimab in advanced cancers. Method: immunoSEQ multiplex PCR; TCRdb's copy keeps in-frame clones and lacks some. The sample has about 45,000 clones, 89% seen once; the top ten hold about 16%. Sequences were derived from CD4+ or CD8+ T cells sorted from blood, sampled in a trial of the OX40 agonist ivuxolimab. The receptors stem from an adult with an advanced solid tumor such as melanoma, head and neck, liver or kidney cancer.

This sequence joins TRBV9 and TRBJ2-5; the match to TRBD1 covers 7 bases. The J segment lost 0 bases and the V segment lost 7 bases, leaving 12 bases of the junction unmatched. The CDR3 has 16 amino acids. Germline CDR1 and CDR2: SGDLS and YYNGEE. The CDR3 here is CASGAPTGMYQETQYF. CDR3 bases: TGTGCCAGCGGCGCCCCGACAGGGATGTACCAAGAGACCCAGTACTTC.

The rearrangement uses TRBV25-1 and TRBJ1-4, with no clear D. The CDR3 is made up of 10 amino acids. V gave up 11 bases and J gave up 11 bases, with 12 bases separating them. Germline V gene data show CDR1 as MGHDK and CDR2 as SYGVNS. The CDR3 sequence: CASKSEKLFF. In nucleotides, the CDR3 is TGTGCCTCGAAGTCCGAGAAACTGTTTTTT.

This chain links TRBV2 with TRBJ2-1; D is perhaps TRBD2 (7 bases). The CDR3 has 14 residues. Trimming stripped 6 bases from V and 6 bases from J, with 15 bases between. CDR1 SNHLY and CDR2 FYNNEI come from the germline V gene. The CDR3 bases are TGTGCCAGCAGGAGCGGGACAATGGGCAATGAGCAGTTCTTC. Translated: CASRSGTMGNEQFF.

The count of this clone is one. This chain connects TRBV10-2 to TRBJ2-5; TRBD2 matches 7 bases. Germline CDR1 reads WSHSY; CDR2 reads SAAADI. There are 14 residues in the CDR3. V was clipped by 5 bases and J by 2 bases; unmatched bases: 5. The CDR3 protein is CASSPSGEQETQYF. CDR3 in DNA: TGCGCCAGCAGTCCAAGCGGGGAACAAGAGACCCAGTACTTC.

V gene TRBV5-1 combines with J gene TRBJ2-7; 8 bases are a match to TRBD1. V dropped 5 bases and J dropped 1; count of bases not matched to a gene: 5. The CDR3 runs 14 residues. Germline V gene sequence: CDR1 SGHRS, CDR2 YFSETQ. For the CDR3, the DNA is TGCGCCAGCAGGTTGACAGGGGAGTCCTACGAGCAGTACTTC. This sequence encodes CASRLTGESYEQYF.